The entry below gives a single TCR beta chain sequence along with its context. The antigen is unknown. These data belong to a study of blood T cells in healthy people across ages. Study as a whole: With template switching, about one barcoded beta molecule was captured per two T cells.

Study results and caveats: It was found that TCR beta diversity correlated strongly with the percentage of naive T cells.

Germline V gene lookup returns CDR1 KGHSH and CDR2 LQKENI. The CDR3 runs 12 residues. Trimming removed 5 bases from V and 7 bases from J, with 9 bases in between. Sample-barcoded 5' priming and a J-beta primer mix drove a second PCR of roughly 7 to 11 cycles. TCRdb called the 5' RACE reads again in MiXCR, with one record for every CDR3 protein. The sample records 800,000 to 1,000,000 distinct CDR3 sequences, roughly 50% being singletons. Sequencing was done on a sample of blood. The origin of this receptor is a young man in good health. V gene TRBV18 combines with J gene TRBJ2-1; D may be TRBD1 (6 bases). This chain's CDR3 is CASSTGSNEQFF. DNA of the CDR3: TGTGCCAGCTCAACAGGGTCAAATGAGCAGTTCTTC.